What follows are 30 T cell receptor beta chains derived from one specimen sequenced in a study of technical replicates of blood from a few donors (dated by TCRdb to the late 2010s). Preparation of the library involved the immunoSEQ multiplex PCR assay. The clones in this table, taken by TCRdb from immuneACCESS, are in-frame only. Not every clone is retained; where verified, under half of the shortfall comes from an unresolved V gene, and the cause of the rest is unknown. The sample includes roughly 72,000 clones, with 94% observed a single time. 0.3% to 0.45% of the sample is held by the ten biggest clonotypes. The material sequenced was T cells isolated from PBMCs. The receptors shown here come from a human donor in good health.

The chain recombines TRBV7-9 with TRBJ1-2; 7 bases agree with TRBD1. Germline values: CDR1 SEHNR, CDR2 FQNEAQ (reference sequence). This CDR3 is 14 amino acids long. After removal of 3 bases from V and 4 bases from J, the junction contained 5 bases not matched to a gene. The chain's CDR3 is CASSFGQAGYGYTF. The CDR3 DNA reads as TGTGCCAGCAGCTTTGGACAGGCGGGCTATGGCTACACCTTC.

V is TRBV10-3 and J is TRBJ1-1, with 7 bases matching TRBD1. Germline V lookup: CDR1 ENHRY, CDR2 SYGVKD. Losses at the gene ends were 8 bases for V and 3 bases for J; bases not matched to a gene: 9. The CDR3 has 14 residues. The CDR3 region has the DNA TGTGCCATCTCAGGACAGGTTCGGGACACTGAAGCTTTCTTT. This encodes CAISGQVRDTEAFF.

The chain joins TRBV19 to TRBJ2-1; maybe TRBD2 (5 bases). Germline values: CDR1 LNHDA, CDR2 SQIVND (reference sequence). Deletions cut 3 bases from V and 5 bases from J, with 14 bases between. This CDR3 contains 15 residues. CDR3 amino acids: CASSMGRDYNNEQFF. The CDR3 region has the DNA TGTGCCAGTAGTATGGGCCGAGACTACAACAATGAGCAGTTCTTC.

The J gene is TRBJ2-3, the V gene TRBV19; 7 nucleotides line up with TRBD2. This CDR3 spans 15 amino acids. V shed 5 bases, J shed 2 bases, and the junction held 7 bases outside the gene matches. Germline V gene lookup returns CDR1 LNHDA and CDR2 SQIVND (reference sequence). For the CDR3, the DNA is TGTGCCAGTAGTCAAACAGCGGGAAACACAGATACGCAGTATTTT. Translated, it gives CASSQTAGNTDTQYF.

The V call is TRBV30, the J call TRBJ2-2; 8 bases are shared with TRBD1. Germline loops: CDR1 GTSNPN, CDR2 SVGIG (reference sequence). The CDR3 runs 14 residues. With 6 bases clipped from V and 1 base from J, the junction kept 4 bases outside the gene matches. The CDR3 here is CACTGTGNTGELFF. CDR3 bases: TGTGCCTGCACCGGGACAGGGAACACCGGGGAGCTGTTTTTT.

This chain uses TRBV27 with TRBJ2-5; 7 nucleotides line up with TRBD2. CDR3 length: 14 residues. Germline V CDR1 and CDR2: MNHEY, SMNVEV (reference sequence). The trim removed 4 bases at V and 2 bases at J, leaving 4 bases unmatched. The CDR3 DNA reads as TGTGCCAGCAGTTGGGCTAGCGGTCAAGAGACCCAGTACTTC. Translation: CASSWASGQETQYF.

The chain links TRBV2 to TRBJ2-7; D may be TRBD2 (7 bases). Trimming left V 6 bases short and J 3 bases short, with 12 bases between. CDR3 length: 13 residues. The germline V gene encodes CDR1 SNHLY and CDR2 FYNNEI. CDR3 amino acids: CASRVGGGYEQYF. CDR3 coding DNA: TGTGCCAGCAGGGTGGGAGGGGGCTACGAGCAGTACTTC.

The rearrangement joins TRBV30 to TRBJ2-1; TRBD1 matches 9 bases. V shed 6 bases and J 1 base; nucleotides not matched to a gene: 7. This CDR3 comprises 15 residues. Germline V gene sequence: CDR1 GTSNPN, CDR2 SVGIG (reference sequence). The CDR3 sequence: CACRSDRGSYNEQFF. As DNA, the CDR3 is TGTGCCTGCAGATCTGACAGGGGGTCCTACAATGAGCAGTTCTTC. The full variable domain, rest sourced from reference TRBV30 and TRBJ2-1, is SQTIHQWPATLVQPVGSPLSLECTVEGTSNPNLYWYRQAAGRGLQLLFYSVGIGQISSEVPQNLSASRPQDRQFILSSKKLLLSDSGFYLCACRSDRGSYNEQFFGPGTRLTVL.

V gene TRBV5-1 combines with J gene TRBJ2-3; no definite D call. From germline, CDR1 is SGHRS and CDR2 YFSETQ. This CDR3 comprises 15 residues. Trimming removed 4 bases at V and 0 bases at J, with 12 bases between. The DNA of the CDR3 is TGCGCCAGCAGCAGCTTCGGTTCTAGCACAGATACGCAGTATTTT. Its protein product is CASSSFGSSTDTQYF.

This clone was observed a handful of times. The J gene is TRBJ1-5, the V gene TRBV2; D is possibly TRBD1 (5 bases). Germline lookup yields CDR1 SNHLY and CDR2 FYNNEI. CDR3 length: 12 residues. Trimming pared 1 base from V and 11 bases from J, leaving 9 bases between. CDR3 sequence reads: CASSEGGEAQHF. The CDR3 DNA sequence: TGTGCCAGCAGTGAAGGAGGGGAGGCCCAGCATTTT.

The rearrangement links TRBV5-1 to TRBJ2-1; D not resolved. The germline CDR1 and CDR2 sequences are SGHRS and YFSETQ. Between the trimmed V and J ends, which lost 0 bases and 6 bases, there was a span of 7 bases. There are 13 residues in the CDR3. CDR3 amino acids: CASSLGLINEQFF. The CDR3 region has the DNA TGCGCCAGCAGCTTGGGACTGATCAATGAGCAGTTCTTC.

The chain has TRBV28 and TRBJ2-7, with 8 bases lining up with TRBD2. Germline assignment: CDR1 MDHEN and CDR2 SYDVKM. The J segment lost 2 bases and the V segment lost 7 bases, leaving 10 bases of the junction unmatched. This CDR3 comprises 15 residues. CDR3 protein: CASTGGALRAYEQYF. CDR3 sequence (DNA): TGTGCCAGCACCGGGGGGGCCCTACGGGCCTACGAGCAGTACTTC.

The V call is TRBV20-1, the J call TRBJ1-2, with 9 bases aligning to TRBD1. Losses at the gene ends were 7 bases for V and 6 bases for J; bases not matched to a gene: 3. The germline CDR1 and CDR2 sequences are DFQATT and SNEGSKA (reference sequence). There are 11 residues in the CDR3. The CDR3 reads CSDTGGHGYTF. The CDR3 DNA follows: TGCAGTGATACAGGGGGCCATGGCTACACCTTC.

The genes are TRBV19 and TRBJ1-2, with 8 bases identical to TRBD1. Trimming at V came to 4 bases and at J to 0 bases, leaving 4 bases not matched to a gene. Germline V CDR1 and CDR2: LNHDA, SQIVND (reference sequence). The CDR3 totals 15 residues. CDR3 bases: TGTGCCAGTAGTACGGCGGACAGGGCTAACTATGGCTACACCTTC. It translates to CASSTADRANYGYTF. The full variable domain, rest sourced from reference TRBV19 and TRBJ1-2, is DGGITQSPKYLFRKEGQNVTLSCEQNLNHDAMYWYRQDPGQGLRLIYYSQIVNDFQKGDIAEGYSVSREKKESFPLTVTSAQKNPTAFYLCASSTADRANYGYTFGSGTRLTVV.

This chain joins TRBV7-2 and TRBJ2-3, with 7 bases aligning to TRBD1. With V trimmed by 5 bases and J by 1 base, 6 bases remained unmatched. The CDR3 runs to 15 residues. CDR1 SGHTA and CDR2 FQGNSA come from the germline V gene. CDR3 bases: TGTGCCAGCAGCCCCCGGCAGGGGGGCACAGATACGCAGTATTTT. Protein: CASSPRQGGTDTQYF. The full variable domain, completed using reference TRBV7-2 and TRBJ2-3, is GAGVSQSPSNKVTEKGKDVELRCDPISGHTALYWYRQSLGQGLEFLIYFQGNSAPDKSGLPSDRFSAERTGGSVSTLTIQRTQQEDSAVYLCASSPRQGGTDTQYFGPGTRLTVL.

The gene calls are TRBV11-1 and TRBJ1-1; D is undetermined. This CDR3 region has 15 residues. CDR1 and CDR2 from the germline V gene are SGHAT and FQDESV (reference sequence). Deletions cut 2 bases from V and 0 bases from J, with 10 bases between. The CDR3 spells CASSLQVEVNTEAFF. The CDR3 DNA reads TGTGCCAGCAGCTTACAAGTTGAGGTGAACACTGAAGCTTTCTTT.

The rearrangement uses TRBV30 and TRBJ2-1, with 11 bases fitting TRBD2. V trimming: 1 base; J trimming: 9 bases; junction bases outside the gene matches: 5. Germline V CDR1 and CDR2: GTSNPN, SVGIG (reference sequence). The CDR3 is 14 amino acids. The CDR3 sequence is CAWSEGLAVSEQFF. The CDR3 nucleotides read TGTGCCTGGAGTGAGGGACTAGCGGTCAGTGAGCAGTTCTTC. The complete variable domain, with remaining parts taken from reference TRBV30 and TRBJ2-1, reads SQTIHQWPATLVQPVGSPLSLECTVEGTSNPNLYWYRQAAGRGLQLLFYSVGIGQISSEVPQNLSASRPQDRQFILSSKKLLLSDSGFYLCAWSEGLAVSEQFFGPGTRLTVL.

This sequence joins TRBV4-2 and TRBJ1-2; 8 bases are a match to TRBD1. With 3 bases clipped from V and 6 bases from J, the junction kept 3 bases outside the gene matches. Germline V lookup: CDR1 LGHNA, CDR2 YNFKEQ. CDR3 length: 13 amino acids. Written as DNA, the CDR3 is TGTGCCAGCAGCCAGGTACAGGGGGATGGCTACACCTTC. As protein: CASSQVQGDGYTF.

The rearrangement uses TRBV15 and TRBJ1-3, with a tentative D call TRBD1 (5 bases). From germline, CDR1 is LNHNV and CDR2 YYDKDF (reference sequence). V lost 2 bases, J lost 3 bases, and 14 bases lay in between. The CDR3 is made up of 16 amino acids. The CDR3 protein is CATSRSRQFLGNTIYF. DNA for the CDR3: TGTGCCACCAGCAGATCTAGACAGTTCCTTGGAAACACCATATATTTT. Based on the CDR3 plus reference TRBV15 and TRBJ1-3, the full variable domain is DAMVIQNPRYQVTQFGKPVTLSCSQTLNHNVMYWYQQKSSQAPKLLFHYYDKDFNNEADTPDNFQSRRPNTSFCFLDIRSPGLGDTAMYLCATSRSRQFLGNTIYFGEGSWLTVV.

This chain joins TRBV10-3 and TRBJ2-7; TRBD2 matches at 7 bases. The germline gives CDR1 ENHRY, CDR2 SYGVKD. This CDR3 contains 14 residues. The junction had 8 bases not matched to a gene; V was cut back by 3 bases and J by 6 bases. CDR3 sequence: CAISDMREISEQYF. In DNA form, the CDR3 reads TGTGCCATCAGTGACATGCGGGAGATAAGCGAGCAGTACTTC.

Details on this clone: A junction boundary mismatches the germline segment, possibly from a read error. As DNA, the CDR3 is TGTGCTAGCAGCGTTAGTCCAGGGTCAGATGAGCAGTTCTTC. Amino acid sequence: CASSVSPGSDEQFF. This chain connects TRBV7-7 to TRBJ2-1, with D possibly matching TRBD1 (5 bases). From germline, CDR1 is SSHAT and CDR2 FNYEAQ (reference sequence). The CDR3 covers 14 residues.

The CDR3 DNA is TGCAGCGTTGGTTGGGCAGGGCAGGGACAGCCCCAGCATTTT. This translates into CSVGWAGQGQPQHF. The chain recombines TRBV29-1 with TRBJ1-5, with a weak D call TRBD1 (5 bases). The V end lost 4 bases, the J end lost 7 bases, and 17 bases lay between the germline ends. CDR3 length: 14 residues. Germline values: CDR1 SQVTM, CDR2 ANQGSEA.

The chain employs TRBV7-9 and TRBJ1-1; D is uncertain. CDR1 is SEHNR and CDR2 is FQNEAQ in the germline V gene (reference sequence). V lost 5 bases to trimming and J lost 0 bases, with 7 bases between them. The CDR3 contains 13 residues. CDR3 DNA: TGTGCCAGCAGCAACGAGATGAACACTGAAGCTTTCTTT. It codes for CASSNEMNTEAFF.

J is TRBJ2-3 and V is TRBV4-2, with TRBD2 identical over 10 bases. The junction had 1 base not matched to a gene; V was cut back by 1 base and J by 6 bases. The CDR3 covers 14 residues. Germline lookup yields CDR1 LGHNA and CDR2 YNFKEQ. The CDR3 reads CASSQGLAGDTQYF. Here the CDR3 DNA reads TGTGCCAGCAGCCAAGGACTAGCGGGCGATACGCAGTATTTT.

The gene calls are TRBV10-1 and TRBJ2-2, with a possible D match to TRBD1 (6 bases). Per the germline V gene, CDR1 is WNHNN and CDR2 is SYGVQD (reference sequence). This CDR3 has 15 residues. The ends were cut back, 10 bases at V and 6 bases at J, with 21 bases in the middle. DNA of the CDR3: TGCGCCAAGGCTCCTAGGACAGTCCTTGCCGGGGAGCTGTTTTTT. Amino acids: CAKAPRTVLAGELFF.

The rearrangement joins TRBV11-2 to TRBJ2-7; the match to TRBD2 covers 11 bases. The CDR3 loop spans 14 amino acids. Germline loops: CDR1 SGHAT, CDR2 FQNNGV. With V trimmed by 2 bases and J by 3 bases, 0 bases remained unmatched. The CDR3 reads CASSLTSGSYEQYF. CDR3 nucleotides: TGTGCCAGCAGCTTAACTAGCGGGAGCTACGAGCAGTACTTC. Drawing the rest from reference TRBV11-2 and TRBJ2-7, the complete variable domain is EAGVAQSPRYKIIEKRQSVAFWCNPISGHATLYWYQQILGQGPKLLIQFQNNGVVDDSQLPKDRFSAERLKGVDSTLKIQPAKLEDSAVYLCASSLTSGSYEQYFGPGTRLTVT.

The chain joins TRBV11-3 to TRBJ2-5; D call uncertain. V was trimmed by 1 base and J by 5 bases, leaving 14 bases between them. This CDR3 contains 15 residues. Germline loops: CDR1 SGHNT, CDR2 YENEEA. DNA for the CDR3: TGTGCCAGCAGCTTAGGGGCGTCAGGCCGGGAGACCCAGTACTTC. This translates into CASSLGASGRETQYF.

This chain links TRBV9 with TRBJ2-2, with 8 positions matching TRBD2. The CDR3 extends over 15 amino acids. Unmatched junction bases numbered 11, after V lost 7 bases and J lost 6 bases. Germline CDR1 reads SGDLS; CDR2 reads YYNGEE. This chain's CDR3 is CASQRGGGSPGELFF. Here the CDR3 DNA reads TGTGCCAGCCAACGGGGGGGAGGGAGTCCCGGGGAGCTGTTTTTT.

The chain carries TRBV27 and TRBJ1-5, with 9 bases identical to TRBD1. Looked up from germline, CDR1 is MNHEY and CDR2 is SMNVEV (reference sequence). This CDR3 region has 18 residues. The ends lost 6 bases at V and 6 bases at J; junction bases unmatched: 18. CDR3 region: CASSSAVGTGRLSQPQHF. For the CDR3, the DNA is TGTGCCAGCAGCTCCGCCGTCGGGACAGGGAGGCTAAGTCAGCCCCAGCATTTT.

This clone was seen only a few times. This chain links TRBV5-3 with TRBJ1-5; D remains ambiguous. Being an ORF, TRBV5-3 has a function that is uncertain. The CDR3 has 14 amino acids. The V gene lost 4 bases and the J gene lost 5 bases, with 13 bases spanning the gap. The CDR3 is CARSRAREDQPQHF. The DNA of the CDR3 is TGTGCCAGAAGCCGGGCCCGGGAGGATCAGCCCCAGCATTTT.